What follows are 10 T cell receptor beta chains derived from one specimen sequenced in a study of T cell responses to AZD1222 COVID-19 vaccine. The repertoire was sequenced with immunoSEQ multiplex PCR; TCRdb's copy has only in-frame clones and lacks some. Among around 130,000 clones listed, roughly nine tenths were seen once. Sequenced material: peripheral blood, taken 28 days after the second AZD1222 dose. The receptors shown here come from an adult who received the AZD1222 COVID-19 vaccine.

The chain recombines TRBV7-2 with TRBJ2-4; a weak D match, TRBD1 (6 bases). The CDR3 length is 15 residues. V lost 5 bases and J lost 7, with 18 bases in between. Germline-derived CDR1 and CDR2 are SGHTA and FQGNSA. CDR3 amino acids: CASSPMGHRANIQYF. The CDR3 nucleotides are TGTGCCAGCAGCCCGATGGGGCACAGGGCGAACATTCAGTACTTC. Using reference TRBV7-2 and TRBJ2-4 for the parts outside the CDR3, the full variable domain is GAGVSQSPSNKVTEKGKDVELRCDPISGHTALYWYRQSLGQGLEFLIYFQGNSAPDKSGLPSDRFSAERTGGSVSTLTIQRTQQEDSAVYLCASSPMGHRANIQYFGAGTRLSVL.

V usage is TRBV7-8 and J usage is TRBJ2-1; D unclear. The CDR3 runs 13 residues. Per germline, CDR1 SGHVS and CDR2 FQNEAQ. V dropped 5 bases and J dropped 7 bases, with 12 bases sitting between them. This CDR3 is CASSPPRVNEQFF. As DNA, the CDR3 is TGTGCCAGCAGCCCCCCCAGAGTTAATGAGCAGTTCTTC.

This chain connects TRBV7-3 to TRBJ1-1; D is perhaps TRBD1 (6 bases). The CDR3 consists of 14 residues. Germline CDR1 reads SGHTA; CDR2 reads FQGTGA. Trimming pared 0 bases from V and 4 bases from J, leaving 9 bases between. CDR3 loop: CASSLTAGATEAFF. Here the CDR3 DNA reads TGTGCCAGCAGCTTAACCGCAGGGGCCACTGAAGCTTTCTTT.

This sequence joins TRBV6-5 and TRBJ1-5; possible D gene TRBD1, 5 bases. The CDR3 is 15 amino acids. V was pared by 6 bases and J by 0 bases, with 12 bases between. Germline V gene lookup returns CDR1 MNHEY and CDR2 SVGAGI. As DNA, the CDR3 is TGTGCCAGCAGAGACAGAACCTATAGCAATCAGCCCCAGCATTTT. It yields the protein CASRDRTYSNQPQHF.

V is TRBV5-1 and J is TRBJ1-3; D remains unclear. The CDR3 covers 16 residues. Germline CDR1 is SGHRS and CDR2 is YFSETQ. The germline V and J ends were trimmed by 5 bases and 0 bases, with 15 bases remaining between them. The CDR3 sequence is CASSFGEDLSGNTIYF. CDR3 DNA: TGCGCCAGCAGTTTTGGGGAGGACCTCTCTGGAAACACCATATATTTT.

The chain has TRBV7-6 and TRBJ2-7; D is perhaps TRBD1 (7 bases). The CDR3 length is 14 residues. Germline V gives CDR1 SGHVS, CDR2 FNYEAQ. The V gene lost 2 bases and the J gene lost 6 bases, with 14 bases spanning the gap. DNA for the CDR3: TGTGCCAGCAGCTTACTCTTGCAGGGGGGCGAGCAGTACTTC. Its protein is CASSLLLQGGEQYF.

The chain joins TRBV7-9 to TRBJ2-5, with 8 bases lining up with TRBD2. V was pared by 8 bases and J by 5 bases, with 7 bases of the junction left unmatched. There are 13 residues in the CDR3. The V gene's germline CDR1 is SEHNR and CDR2 FQNEAQ (reference sequence). The chain's CDR3 is CASQREIWETQYF. CDR3 DNA sequence: TGTGCCAGCCAGCGGGAGATTTGGGAGACCCAGTACTTC.

The chain has TRBV5-1 and TRBJ2-7, with 9 bases identical to TRBD2. The CDR3 loop spans 17 amino acids. Germline-derived CDR1 and CDR2 are SGHRS and YFSETQ. J lost 3 bases, V lost 4 bases, and 14 bases had no gene match. CDR3 in DNA: TGCGCCAGCAGCCCATCCCCCTCGGGACTAGCTAGCTACGAGCAGTACTTC. Its protein product is CASSPSPSGLASYEQYF. Together with reference TRBV5-1 and TRBJ2-7, the CDR3 gives the full variable domain: KAGVTQTPRYLIKTRGQQVTLSCSPISGHRSVSWYQQTPGQGLQFLFEYFSETQRNKGNFPGRFSGRQFSNSRSEMNVSTLELGDSALYLCASSPSPSGLASYEQYFGPGTRLTVT.

The CDR3 region is CASRRGVGQPQHF. The CDR3 region has the DNA TGTGCCAGCAGGAGAGGGGTGGGTCAGCCCCAGCATTTT. The chain links TRBV2 to TRBJ1-5, with TRBD1 as a possible D gene (5 bases). There are 13 residues in the CDR3. Germline lookup yields CDR1 SNHLY and CDR2 FYNNEI. Between the trimmed V and J ends, which lost 6 bases and 6 bases, there was a span of 12 bases.

The chain couples TRBV29-1 to TRBJ1-1, with D unclear. V was trimmed by 3 bases and J by 3 bases, leaving 11 bases between them. Germline V gene sequence: CDR1 SQVTM, CDR2 ANQGSEA. This CDR3 has 13 residues. DNA of the CDR3: TGCAGCGTTGATACCTCCTGGGACACTGAAGCTTTCTTT. This sequence encodes CSVDTSWDTEAFF.